This T cell receptor beta chain is from a study of OX40 agonist ivuxolimab in advanced cancers. Study-wide background: The patients got ivuxolimab, which is an agonistic anti-OX40 (CD134) antibody.

A note on this clone: The antigen is not known.

Profiled with immunoSEQ multiplex PCR; TCRdb holds only in-frame clones, not every one. The repertoire consists of about 66,000 clones, with about 90% occurring once and the leading ten covering roughly 13%. The study, taken as a whole, reports: Averaging showed that CD8+ T cells had more expanded clones than CD4+ did.

The sequence was collected from an adult with an advanced solid tumor such as melanoma, head and neck, liver or kidney cancer. Sample: CD4+ or CD8+ T cells sorted from blood, taken in a trial of the OX40 agonist ivuxolimab.

CDR3 residues: CASSEGLEQYF. CDR3 coding DNA: TGCGCCAGCAGTGAGGGGCTCGAGCAGTACTTC. The V call is TRBV10-1, the J call TRBJ2-7, with no clear D. The CDR3 loop spans 11 amino acids. V lost 2 bases, J lost 6 bases, and 5 bases lay in between. Germline CDR1 and CDR2: WNHNN and SYGVQD (reference sequence).